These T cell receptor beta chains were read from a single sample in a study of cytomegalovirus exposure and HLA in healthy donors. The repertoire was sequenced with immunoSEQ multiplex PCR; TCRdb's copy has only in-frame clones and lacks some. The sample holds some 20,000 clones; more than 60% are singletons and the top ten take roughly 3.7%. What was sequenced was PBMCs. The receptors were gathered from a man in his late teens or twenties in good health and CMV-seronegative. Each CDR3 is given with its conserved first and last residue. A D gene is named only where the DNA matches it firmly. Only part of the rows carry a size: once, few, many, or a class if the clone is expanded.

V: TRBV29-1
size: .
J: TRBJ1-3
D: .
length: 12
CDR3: CRPNRAGNTIYF
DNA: TGCAGACCCAACAGGGCTGGAAACACCATATATTTT

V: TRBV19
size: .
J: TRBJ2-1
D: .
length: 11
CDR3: CASRFNNEQFF
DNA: TGTGCCAGTAGGTTTAACAATGAGCAGTTCTTC

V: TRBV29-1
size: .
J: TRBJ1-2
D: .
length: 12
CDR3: CSVAPVEGGYTF
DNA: TGCAGCGTTGCTCCCGTAGAGGGAGGCTACACCTTC

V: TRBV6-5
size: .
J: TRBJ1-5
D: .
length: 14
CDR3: CASSYRGGNQPQHF
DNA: TGTGCCAGCAGTTACAGGGGCGGCAATCAGCCCCAGCATTTT

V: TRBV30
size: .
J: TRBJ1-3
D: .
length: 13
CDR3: CAWSTGGGNTIYF
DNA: TGTGCCTGGAGTACCGGCGGGGGAAACACCATATATTTT

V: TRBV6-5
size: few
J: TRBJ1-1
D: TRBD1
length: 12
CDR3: CASSDRATEAFF
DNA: TGTGCCAGCAGCGACAGGGCCACTGAAGCTTTCTTT

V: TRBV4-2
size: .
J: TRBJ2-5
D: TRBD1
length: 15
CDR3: CASSQDAQGDQTQYF
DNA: TGTGCCAGCAGCCAAGATGCGCAGGGGGATCAGACCCAGTACTTC

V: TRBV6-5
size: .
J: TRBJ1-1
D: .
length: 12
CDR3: CASRRGSTEAFF
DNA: TGTGCCAGCAGGCGAGGAAGCACTGAAGCTTTCTTT

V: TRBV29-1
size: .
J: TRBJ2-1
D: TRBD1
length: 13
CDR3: CSVGTGGYNEQFF
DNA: TGCAGCGTTGGGACAGGGGGTTACAATGAGCAGTTCTTC

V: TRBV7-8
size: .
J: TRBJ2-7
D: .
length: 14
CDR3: CASSLAVTGNEQYF
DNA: TGTGCCAGCAGCTTAGCAGTGACTGGTAACGAGCAGTACTTC

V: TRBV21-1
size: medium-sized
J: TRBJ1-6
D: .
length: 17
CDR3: CASSSKGQSDGSAPLHF
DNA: TGTGCCAGCAGCTCGAAAGGCCAAAGCGACGGGAGCGCACCCCTCCACTTT

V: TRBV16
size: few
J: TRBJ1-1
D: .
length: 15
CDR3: CASSQSTGRGTEAFF
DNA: TGTGCCAGCAGCCAATCAACAGGGCGGGGGACTGAAGCTTTCTTT

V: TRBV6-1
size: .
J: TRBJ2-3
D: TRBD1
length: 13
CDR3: CASSVTGVDTQYF
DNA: TGTGCCAGCAGTGTGACAGGGGTAGATACGCAGTATTTT

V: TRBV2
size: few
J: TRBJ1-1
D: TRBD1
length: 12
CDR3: CASQTDRSGAFF
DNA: TGTGCCAGCCAAACGGACAGGAGTGGAGCTTTCTTT

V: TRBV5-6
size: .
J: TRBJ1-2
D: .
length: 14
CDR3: CASSPSGSWGGYTF
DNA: TGTGCCAGCAGTCCCAGCGGGTCATGGGGTGGCTACACCTTC

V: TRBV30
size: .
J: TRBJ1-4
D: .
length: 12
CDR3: CAWSPLNEKLFF
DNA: TGTGCCTGGAGTCCCCTAAATGAAAAACTGTTTTTT

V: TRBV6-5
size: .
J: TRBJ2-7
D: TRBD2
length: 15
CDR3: CASSYTGLAGYEQYF
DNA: TGTGCCAGCAGTTACACGGGACTAGCGGGATACGAGCAGTACTTC

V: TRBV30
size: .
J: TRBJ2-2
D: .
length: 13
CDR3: CAWSVSLTGELFF
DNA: TGTGCCTGGAGTGTATCTCTCACCGGGGAGCTGTTTTTT

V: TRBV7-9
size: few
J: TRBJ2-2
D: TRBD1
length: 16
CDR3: CASSLPRTGSTGELFF
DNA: TGTGCCAGCAGCTTACCTAGGACAGGGTCCACCGGGGAGCTGTTTTTT

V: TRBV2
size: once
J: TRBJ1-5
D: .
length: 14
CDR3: CASSPGQGNQPQHF
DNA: TGTGCCAGCAGTCCAGGGCAGGGGAACCAGCCCCAGCATTTT

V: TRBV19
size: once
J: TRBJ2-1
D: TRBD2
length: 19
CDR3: CAISRTASGSLPSYNEQFF
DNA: TGTGCCATTAGTCGCACTGCTAGCGGGAGTCTCCCCAGCTACAATGAGCAGTTCTTC

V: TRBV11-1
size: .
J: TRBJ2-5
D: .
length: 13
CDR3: CASSLVSRETQYF
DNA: TGTGCCAGCAGCCTGGTGTCGAGGGAGACCCAGTACTTC

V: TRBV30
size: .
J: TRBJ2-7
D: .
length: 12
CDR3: CAWRSGHREQYF
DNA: TGTGCCTGGAGGTCAGGGCACCGCGAGCAGTACTTC

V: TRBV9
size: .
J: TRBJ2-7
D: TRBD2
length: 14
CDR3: CASSGGGSSYEQYF
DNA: TGTGCCAGCAGCGGGGGCGGGAGCTCCTACGAGCAGTACTTC

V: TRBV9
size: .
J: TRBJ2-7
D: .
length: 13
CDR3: CASSVGQSYEQYF
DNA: TGTGCCAGCAGCGTAGGGCAATCCTACGAGCAGTACTTC

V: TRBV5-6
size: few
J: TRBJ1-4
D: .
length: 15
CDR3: CASSLALEYNEKLFF
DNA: TGTGCCAGCAGCTTGGCCCTAGAGTATAATGAAAAACTGTTTTTT

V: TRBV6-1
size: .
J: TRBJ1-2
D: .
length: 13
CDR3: CASSGTESYGYTF
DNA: TGTGCCAGCAGTGGGACAGAGTCCTATGGCTACACCTTC

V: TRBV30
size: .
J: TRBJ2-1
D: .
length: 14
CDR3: CAWSRDSAHNEQFF
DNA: TGTGCCTGGAGCCGGGACTCTGCCCACAATGAGCAGTTCTTC

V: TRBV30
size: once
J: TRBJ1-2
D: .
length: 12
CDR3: CAFTPSGYGYTF
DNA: TGTGCCTTCACCCCGTCGGGCTATGGCTACACCTTC

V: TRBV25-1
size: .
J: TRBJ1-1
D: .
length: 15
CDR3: CASVPSTGPNTEAFF
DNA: TGTGCCAGCGTTCCGAGTACAGGGCCGAACACTGAAGCTTTCTTT

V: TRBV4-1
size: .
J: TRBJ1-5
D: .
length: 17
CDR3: CASSQDGQRYSNQPQHF
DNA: TGCGCCAGCAGCCAAGATGGGCAGAGATATAGCAATCAGCCCCAGCATTTT

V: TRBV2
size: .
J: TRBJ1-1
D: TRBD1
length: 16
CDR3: CASSEAWTGMNTEAFF
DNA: TGTGCCAGCAGTGAAGCGTGGACAGGAATGAACACTGAAGCTTTCTTT

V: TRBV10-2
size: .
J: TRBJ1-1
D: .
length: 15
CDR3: CASSESGTRNTEAFF
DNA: TGCGCCAGCAGTGAGAGTGGGACAAGGAACACTGAAGCTTTCTTT

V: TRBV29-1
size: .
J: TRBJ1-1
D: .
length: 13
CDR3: CSAQPTANTEAFF
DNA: TGCAGCGCTCAACCGACAGCGAACACTGAAGCTTTCTTT

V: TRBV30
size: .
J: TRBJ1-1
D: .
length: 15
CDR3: CAWSMGRARDTEAFF
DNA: TGTGCCTGGAGTATGGGCCGAGCGAGGGACACTGAAGCTTTCTTT